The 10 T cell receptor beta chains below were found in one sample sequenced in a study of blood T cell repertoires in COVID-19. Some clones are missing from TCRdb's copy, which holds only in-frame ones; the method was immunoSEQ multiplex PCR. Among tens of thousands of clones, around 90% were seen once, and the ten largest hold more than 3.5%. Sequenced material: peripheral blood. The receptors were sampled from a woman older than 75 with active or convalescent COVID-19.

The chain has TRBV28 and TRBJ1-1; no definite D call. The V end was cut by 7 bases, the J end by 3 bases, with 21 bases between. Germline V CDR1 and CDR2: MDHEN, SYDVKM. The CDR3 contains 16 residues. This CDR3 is CASKPSFSTQHTEAFF. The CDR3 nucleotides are TGTGCCAGCAAGCCCTCTTTTTCTACACAGCACACTGAAGCTTTCTTT. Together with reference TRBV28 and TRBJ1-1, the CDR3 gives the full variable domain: DVKVTQSSRYLVKRTGEKVFLECVQDMDHENMFWYRQDPGLGLRLIYFSYDVKMKEKGDIPEGYSVSREKKERFSLILESASTNQTSMYLCASKPSFSTQHTEAFFGQGTRLTVV.

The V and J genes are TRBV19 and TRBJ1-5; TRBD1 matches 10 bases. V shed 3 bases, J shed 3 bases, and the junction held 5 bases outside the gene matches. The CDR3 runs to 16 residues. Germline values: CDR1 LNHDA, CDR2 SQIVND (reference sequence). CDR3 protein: CASSIPGTGVNQPQHF. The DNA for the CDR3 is TGTGCCAGTAGTATTCCCGGGACAGGGGTCAATCAGCCCCAGCATTTT. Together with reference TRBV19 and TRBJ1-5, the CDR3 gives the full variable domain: DGGITQSPKYLFRKEGQNVTLSCEQNLNHDAMYWYRQDPGQGLRLIYYSQIVNDFQKGDIAEGYSVSREKKESFPLTVTSAQKNPTAFYLCASSIPGTGVNQPQHFGDGTRLSIL.

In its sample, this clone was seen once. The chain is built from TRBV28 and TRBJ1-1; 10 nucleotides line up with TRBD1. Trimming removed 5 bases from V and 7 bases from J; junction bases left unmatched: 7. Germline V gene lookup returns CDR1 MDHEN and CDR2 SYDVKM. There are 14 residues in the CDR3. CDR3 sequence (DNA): TGTGCCAGCAGTGTGACAGGGGGCGCAGGTGAAGCTTTCTTT. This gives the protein CASSVTGGAGEAFF.

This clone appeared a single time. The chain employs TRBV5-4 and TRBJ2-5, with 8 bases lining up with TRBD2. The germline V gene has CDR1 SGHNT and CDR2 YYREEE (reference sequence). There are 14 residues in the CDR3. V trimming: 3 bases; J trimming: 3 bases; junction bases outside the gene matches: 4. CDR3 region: CASSSNGREETQYF. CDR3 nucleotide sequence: TGTGCCAGCAGCTCAAACGGGAGGGAAGAGACCCAGTACTTC.

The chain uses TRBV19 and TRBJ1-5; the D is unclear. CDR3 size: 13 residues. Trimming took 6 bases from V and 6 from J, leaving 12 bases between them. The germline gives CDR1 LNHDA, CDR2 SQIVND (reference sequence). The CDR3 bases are TGTGCCAGTAGCCCCTCCCGCGCTCAGCCCCAGCATTTT. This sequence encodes CASSPSRAQPQHF.

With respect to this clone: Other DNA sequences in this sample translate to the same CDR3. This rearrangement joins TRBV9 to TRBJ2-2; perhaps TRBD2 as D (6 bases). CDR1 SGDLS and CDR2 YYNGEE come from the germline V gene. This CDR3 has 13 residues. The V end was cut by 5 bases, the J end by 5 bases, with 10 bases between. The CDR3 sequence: CASSPRGTGELFF. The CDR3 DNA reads TGTGCCAGCAGTCCCCGGGGGACCGGGGAGCTGTTTTTT.

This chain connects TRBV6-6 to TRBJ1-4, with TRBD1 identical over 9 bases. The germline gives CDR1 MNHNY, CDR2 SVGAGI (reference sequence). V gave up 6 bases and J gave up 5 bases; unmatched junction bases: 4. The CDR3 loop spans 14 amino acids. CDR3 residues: CASSRDRANEKLFF. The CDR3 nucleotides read TGTGCCAGCAGCCGGGACAGGGCAAATGAAAAACTGTTTTTT.

The CDR3 here is CASSWNSGNLGELFF. CDR3 sequence (DNA): TGCGCCAGCAGCTGGAATAGCGGAAACCTCGGGGAGCTGTTTTTT. The J gene is TRBJ2-2, the V gene TRBV5-1; D perhaps matches TRBD2 (6 bases). Germline V CDR1 and CDR2: SGHRS, YFSETQ. CDR3 length: 15 residues. V was clipped by 3 bases and J by 7 bases, with 16 bases between them.

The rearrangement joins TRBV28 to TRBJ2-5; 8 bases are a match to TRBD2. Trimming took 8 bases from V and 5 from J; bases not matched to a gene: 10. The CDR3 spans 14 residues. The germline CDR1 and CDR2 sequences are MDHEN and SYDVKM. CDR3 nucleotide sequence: TGTGCCAGCGGTACTAGCGGAGGGGGGGAGACCCAGTACTTC. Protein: CASGTSGGGETQYF.

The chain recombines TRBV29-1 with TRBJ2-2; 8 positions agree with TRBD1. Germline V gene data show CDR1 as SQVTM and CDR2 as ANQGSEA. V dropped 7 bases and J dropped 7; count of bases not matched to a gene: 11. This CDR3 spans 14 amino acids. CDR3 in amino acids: CSAETGASGGELFF. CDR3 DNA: TGCAGCGCCGAGACAGGGGCAAGTGGCGGGGAGCTGTTTTTT.